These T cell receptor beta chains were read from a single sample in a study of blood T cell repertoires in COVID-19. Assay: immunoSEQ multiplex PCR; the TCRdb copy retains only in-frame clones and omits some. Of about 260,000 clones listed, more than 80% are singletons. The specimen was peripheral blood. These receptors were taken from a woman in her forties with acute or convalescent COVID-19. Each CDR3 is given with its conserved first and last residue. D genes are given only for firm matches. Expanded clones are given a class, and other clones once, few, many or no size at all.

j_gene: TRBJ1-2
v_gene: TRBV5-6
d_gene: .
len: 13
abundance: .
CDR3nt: TGTGCCAGCAGCCCCTCAGGGACTCATGGCTACACCTTC
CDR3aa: CASSPSGTHGYTF

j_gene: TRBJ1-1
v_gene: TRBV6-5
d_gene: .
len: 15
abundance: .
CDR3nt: TGTGCCAGCAGTTACGTTCCTGGGGCCGCGACTGAAGCTTTCTTT
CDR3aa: CASSYVPGAATEAFF

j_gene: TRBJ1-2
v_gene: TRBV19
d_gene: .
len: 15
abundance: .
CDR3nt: TGTGCCAGTAGTAGGGTCGGGTTGCGAGGATATGGCTACACCTTC
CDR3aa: CASSRVGLRGYGYTF

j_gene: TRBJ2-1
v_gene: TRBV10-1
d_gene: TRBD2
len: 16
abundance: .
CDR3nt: TGCGCCAGCAGTAGACTAGCGGGGGGGCCTGACAATGAGCAGTTCTTC
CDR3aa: CASSRLAGGPDNEQFF

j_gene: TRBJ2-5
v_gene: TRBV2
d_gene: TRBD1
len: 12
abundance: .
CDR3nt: TGTGCCAGCAGGGACAGGGATGGGACCCAGTACTTC
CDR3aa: CASRDRDGTQYF

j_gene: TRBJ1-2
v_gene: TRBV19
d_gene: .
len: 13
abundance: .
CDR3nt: TGTGCCAGTAGTATAAGAGGACTAAATGGCTACACCTTC
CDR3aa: CASSIRGLNGYTF

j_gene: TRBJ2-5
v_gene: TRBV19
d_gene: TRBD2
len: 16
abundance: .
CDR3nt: TGTGCCAGTAGTTGGGGAAGCGGGGGGCCGGGAGAGACCCAGTACTTC
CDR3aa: CASSWGSGGPGETQYF

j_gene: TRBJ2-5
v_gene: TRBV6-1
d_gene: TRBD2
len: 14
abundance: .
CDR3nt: TGTGCCAGCAGTGACCGGGCGGGAGTAGGGACCCAGTACTTC
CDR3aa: CASSDRAGVGTQYF

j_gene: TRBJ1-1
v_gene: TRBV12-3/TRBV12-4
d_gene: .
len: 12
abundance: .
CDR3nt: TGTGCCAGCAGTTTGAGTCACACTGAAGCTTTCTTT
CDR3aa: CASSLSHTEAFF

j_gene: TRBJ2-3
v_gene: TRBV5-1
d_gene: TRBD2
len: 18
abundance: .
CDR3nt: TGCGCCAGCAGCCCACCACTAGCGGGGAGCCTAGGCACAGATACGCAGTATTTT
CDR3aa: CASSPPLAGSLGTDTQYF

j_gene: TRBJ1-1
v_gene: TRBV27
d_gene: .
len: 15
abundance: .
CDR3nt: TGTGCCAGCAGTTTATCCTCGACAGCAAAAATTGAAGCTTTCTTT
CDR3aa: CASSLSSTAKIEAFF

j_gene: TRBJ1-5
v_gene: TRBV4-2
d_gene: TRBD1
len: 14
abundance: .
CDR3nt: TGTGCCAGCAGCCCCGGACAGGGCAATCAGCCCCAGCATTTT
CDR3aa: CASSPGQGNQPQHF

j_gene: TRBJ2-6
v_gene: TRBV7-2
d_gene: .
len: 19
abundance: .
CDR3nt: TGTGCCAGCAGCCCGCATCGGGGGGCGGTAAGCTCTGGGGCCAACGTCCTGACTTTC
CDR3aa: CASSPHRGAVSSGANVLTF

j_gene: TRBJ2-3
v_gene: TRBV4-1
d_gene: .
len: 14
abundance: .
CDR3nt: TGCGCCAGCAGCCAGGGCCCGGGGACAGATACGCAGTATTTT
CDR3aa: CASSQGPGTDTQYF

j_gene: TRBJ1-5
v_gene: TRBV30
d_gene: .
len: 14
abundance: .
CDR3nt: TGTGCCTGGAGCCCCGACAGGTTTGTCTGGCCCCAGCATTTT
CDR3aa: CAWSPDRFVWPQHF

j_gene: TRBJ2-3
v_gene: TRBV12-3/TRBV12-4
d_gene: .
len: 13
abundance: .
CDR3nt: TGTGCCAGCGGGGGGGCCCGCACAGATACGCAGTATTTT
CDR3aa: CASGGARTDTQYF

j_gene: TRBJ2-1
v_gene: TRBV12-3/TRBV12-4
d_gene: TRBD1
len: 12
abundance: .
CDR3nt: TGTGCCAGCAGTCCACACAGGGGTGAGCAGTTCTTC
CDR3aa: CASSPHRGEQFF

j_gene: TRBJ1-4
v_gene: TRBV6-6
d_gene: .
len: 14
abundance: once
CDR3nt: TGTGCCAGCAGTTACGGGACGGGGAGGGAAAAACTGTTTTTT
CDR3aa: CASSYGTGREKLFF

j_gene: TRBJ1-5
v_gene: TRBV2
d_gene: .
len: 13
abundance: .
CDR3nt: TGTGCCAGCACAGGGAATCAACATCAGCCCCAGCATTTT
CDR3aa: CASTGNQHQPQHF

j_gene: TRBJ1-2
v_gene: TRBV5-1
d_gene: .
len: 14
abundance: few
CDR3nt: TGCGCCAGCAGCTTGATCGGGAGTAACTATGGCTACACCTTC
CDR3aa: CASSLIGSNYGYTF

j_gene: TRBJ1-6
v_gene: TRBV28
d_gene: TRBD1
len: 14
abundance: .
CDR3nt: TGTGCCAGCAGCCCGGGACAGGGGGCTTCACCCCTCCACTTT
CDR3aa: CASSPGQGASPLHF

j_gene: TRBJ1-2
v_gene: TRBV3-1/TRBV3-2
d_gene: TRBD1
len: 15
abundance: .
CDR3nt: TGTGCCAGCAGCCTCCCAACAGGGGGCAAAGGTGGCTACACCTTC
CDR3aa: CASSLPTGGKGGYTF

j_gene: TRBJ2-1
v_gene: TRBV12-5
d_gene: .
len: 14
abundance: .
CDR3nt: TGTGCTAGTTCGGCCGGGTCCTCCTACAATGAGCAGTTCTTC
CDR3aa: CASSAGSSYNEQFF

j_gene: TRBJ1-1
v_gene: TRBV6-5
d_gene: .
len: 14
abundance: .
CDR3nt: TGTGCCAGCTACGCCCCTCGGTTCGGGACTGAAGCTTTCTTT
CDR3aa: CASYAPRFGTEAFF

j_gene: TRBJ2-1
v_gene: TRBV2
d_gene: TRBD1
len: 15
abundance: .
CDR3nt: TGTGCCAGCAGCCGGGACAGAAGCTCCTACAATGAGCAGTTCTTC
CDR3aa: CASSRDRSSYNEQFF

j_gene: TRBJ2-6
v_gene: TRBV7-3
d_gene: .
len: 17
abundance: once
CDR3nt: TGTGCCAGCAGCTTAACCGGTCCCAGGGCTGGGGCCAACGTCCTGACTTTC
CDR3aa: CASSLTGPRAGANVLTF

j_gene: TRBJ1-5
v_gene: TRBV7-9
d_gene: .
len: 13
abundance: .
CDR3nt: TGTGCCAGCAGCGCCCGTCTCGGTGCGCCCCAGCATTTT
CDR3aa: CASSARLGAPQHF

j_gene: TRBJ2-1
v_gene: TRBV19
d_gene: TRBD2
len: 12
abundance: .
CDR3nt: TGTGCCACCGGGACTAGCTTCAATGAGCAGTTCTTC
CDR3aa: CATGTSFNEQFF

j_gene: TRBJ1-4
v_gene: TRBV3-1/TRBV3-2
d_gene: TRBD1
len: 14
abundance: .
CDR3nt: TGTGCCAGCAGCCAGACAGGGGGAAATGAAAAACTGTTTTTT
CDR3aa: CASSQTGGNEKLFF

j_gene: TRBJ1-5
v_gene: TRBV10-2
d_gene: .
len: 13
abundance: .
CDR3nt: TGCGCCAGCAGTGAGGGGGCCACCCAGCCCCAGCATTTT
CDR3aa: CASSEGATQPQHF

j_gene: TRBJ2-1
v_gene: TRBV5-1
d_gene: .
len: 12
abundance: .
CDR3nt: TGCGCCAGCAGCTTGGGGCACAATGAGCAGTTCTTC
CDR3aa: CASSLGHNEQFF

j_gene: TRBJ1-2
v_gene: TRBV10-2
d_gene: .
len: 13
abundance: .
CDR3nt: TGCGCCAGCAGTGAACAAGCTAACTATGGCTACACCTTC
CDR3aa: CASSEQANYGYTF

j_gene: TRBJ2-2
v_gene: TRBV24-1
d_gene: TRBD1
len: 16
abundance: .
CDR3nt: TGTGCCACCAGTGCTGGGACAGGGGAGGTGAGCGGGGAGCTGTTTTTT
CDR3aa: CATSAGTGEVSGELFF

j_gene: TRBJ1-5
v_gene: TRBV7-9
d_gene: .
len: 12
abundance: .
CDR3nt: TGTGCCAGCAGCCAGGACAGCAAGCCCCAGCATTTT
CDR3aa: CASSQDSKPQHF

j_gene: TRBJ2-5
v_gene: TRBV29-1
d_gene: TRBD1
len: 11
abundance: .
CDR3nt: TGCAGCGTTGTCAGGGGGGAGACCCAGTACTTC
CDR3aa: CSVVRGETQYF

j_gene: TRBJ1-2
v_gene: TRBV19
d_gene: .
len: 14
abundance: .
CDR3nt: TGTGCCAGTAGTATAGCCGGACAGAACTATGGCTACACCTTC
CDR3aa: CASSIAGQNYGYTF

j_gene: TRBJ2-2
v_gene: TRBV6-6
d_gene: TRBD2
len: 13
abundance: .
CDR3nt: TGTGCCAGCAGTTCCCGGGGGGCCGGGGAGCTGTTTTTT
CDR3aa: CASSSRGAGELFF

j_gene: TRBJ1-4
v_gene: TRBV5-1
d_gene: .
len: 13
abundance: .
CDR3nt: TGCGCCAGCAGCTTGGATCAGGGTGAAAAACTGTTTTTT
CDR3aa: CASSLDQGEKLFF

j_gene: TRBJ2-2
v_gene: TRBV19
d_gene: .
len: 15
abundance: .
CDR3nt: TGTGCCAGTACGGGGAGGGGGTGGAACACCGGGGAGCTGTTTTTT
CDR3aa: CASTGRGWNTGELFF

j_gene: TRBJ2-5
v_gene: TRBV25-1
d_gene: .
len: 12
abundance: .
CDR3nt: TGTGCCAGCAGAGAGGATGTGGAGACCCAGTACTTC
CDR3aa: CASREDVETQYF

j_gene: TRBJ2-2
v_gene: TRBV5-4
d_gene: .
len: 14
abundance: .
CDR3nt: TGTGCCAGCAGCTCCGGGACTTCCACCGGGGAGCTGTTTTTT
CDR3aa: CASSSGTSTGELFF

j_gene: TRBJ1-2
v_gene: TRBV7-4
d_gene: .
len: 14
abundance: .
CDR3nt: TGTGCCAGCAGCTTAGGGAAGGGAGGGGAAGGCTACACCTTC
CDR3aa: CASSLGKGGEGYTF

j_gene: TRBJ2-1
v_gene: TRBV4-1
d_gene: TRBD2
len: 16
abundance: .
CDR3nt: TGCGCCAGCAGCCAAAGAAGGACTAGCGGGGGGAATGAGCAGTTCTTC
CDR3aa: CASSQRRTSGGNEQFF

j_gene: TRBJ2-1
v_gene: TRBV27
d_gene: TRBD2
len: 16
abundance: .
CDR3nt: TGTGCCAGCAGCTACTACGCGGGGGGGTTTTACAATGAGCAGTTCTTC
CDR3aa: CASSYYAGGFYNEQFF

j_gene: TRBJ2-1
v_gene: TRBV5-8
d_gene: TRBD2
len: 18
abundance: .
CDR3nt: TGTGCCAGCAGCCGATCTCCAACGGCGGGGGGGTACCGCAATGAGCAGTTCTTC
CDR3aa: CASSRSPTAGGYRNEQFF

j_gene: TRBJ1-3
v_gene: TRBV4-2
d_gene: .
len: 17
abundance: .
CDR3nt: TGTGCCAGCAGCCAAGATCTAACCGCTTTTTCTGGAAACACCATATATTTT
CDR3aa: CASSQDLTAFSGNTIYF

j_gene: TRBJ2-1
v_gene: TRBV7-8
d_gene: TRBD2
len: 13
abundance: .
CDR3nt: TGTGCCAGCAGCCGGACTAGCTATACTGAGCAGTTCTTC
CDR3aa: CASSRTSYTEQFF

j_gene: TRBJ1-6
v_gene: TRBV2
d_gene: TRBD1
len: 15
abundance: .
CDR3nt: TGTGCCAGCAGTGAATTTGGGGACAGTTCGTCACCCCTCCACTTT
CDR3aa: CASSEFGDSSSPLHF

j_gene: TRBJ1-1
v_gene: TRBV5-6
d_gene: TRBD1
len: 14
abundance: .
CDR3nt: TGTGCCAGCAGTTCCCGACCAGGGGGTGGGTATGCTTTCTTT
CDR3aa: CASSSRPGGGYAFF

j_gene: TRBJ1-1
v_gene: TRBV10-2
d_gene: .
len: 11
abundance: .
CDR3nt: TGCGCCAGCAGCGTCAACACTGAAGCTTTCTTT
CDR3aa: CASSVNTEAFF

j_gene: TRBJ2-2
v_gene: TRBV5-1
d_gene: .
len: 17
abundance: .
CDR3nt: TGCGCCAGCAGCTTGGGGCCCCGGGACTCGTACACCGGGGAGCTGTTTTTT
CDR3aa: CASSLGPRDSYTGELFF

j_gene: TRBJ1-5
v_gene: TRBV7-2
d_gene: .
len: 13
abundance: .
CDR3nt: TGTGCCAGCAGCTTTTGGGAGAATCAGCCCCAGCATTTT
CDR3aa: CASSFWENQPQHF

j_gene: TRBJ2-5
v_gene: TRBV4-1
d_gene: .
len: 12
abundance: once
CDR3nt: TGCGCCAGCAGCCAAGATGAGGAGACCCAGTACTTC
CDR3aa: CASSQDEETQYF